This TCR beta chain was observed in a study of cytomegalovirus exposure and HLA in healthy donors. Background on the study: Earlier, fewer than 130 million unique TCR beta sequences were recovered from approximately 180 million T cells by an analysis. Study observations and caveats: In vitro testing confirmed three CMV-associated chains as specific for CMV antigens. A later analysis linked roughly 17,000 TCR beta sequences to HLA alleles at 0.05 false discovery rate.

The PCR employed 60 Vbeta primers together with 13 Jbeta primers. Data came from immunoSEQ multiplex PCR; TCRdb stores just in-frame clones and leaves some out. The sample contains 180,000 or so clones, around 80% of which appear only once. There are 14 residues in the CDR3. The V and J ends lost 4 bases and 7 bases, in that order; junction bases with no gene match: 8. The germline V gene encodes CDR1 LGHNA and CDR2 YNFKEQ. On this clone: Antigen specificity is unknown.

Material: PBMCs. The source is a man aged 18 to 35 in good health and CMV-seronegative. The chain carries TRBV4-2 and TRBJ2-7, with 9 bases lining up with TRBD2. The CDR3 loop reads CASSLLAGAQEQYF. In nucleotides, the CDR3 is TGTGCCAGCAGCCTCTTAGCGGGAGCCCAAGAGCAGTACTTC.